This is a list of T cell receptor beta chains from one sample in a study of shared clonotypes between healthy human individuals. Sequenced by immunoSEQ multiplex PCR; TCRdb stores in-frame clones only, minus some. The repertoire has around 2.1 million clones, approximately 94% of them found once; the top ten carry over 1.5%. Sequencing was carried out using naive CD8+ T cells from PBMCs. These receptors were taken from a man between 18 and 29 years old in good health. Some clones in this sample may be carry-over from other donors' samples. CDR3s include the opening cysteine and the closing phenylalanine or tryptophan.

v_call: TRBV9
j_call: TRBJ2-3
cdr3_aa: CASSDRDQTDTQYF

v_call: TRBV6-6
j_call: TRBJ1-2
cdr3_aa: CASSYGGPDGYTF

v_call: TRBV19
j_call: TRBJ1-2
cdr3_aa: CASRSNYGYTF

v_call: TRBV5-4
j_call: TRBJ2-1
cdr3_aa: CASSPIPSSYNEQFF

v_call: TRBV19
j_call: TRBJ2-7
cdr3_aa: CASSIQPHTGNPRHEQYF

v_call: TRBV19
j_call: TRBJ1-5
cdr3_aa: CASSDQGIYQPQHF

v_call: TRBV7-9
j_call: TRBJ1-1
cdr3_aa: CASSSPGRVNTEAFF

v_call: TRBV7-9
j_call: TRBJ1-2
cdr3_aa: CASGDSLTFGYTF

v_call: TRBV9
j_call: TRBJ2-1
cdr3_aa: CASSGSDEQFF

v_call: TRBV9
j_call: TRBJ2-5
cdr3_aa: CASSAQGQGVKETQYF

v_call: TRBV27
j_call: TRBJ1-2
cdr3_aa: CASSLVTPQGYGYTF

v_call: TRBV21-1
j_call: TRBJ2-1
cdr3_aa: CASSKEQGCDDEQFF

v_call: TRBV28
j_call: TRBJ2-7
cdr3_aa: CASSSVTPSYEQYF

v_call: TRBV27
j_call: TRBJ2-7
cdr3_aa: CASSLRPTGQYF

v_call: TRBV5-4
j_call: TRBJ2-1
cdr3_aa: CASSATSSTTEQFF

v_call: TRBV11-2
j_call: TRBJ1-5
cdr3_aa: CASSLFDRDGGQPQHF

v_call: TRBV27
j_call: TRBJ2-7
cdr3_aa: CASSLRGPNEQYF

v_call: TRBV19
j_call: TRBJ2-7
cdr3_aa: CASSSTSDFAYEQYF

v_call: TRBV15
j_call: TRBJ2-2
cdr3_aa: CATSGDIYTGELFF

v_call: TRBV19
j_call: TRBJ2-7
cdr3_aa: CATRPIAGAGEQYF